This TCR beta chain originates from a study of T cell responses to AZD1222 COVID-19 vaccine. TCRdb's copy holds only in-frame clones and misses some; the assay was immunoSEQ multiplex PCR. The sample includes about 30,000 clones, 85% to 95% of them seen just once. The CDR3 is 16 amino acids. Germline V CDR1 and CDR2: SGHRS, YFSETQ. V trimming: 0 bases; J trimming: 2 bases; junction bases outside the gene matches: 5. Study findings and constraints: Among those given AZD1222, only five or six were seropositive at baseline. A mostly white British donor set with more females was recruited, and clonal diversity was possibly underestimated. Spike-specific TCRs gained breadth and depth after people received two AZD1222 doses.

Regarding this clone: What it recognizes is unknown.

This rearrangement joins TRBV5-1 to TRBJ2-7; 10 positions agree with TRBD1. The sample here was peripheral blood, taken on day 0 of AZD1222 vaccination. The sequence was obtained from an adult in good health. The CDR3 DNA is TGCGCCAGCAGCTTGGCCGGGACAGGGGTCACCTACGAGCAGTACTTC. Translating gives CASSLAGTGVTYEQYF.